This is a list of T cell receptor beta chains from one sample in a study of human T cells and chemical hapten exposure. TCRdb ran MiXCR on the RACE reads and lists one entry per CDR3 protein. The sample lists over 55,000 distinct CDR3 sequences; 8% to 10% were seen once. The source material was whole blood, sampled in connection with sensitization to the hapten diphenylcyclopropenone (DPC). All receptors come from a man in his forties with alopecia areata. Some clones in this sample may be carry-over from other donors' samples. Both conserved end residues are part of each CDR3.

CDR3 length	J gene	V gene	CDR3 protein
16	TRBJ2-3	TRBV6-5	CASSYTGLTPSDTQYF
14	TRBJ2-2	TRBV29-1	CSVTDFLGSGELFF
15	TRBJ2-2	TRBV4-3	CASSPGRENTGELFF
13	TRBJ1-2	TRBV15	CATSRGESYGYTF
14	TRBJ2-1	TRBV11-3	CASSLGDRDNEQFF
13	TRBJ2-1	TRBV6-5	CASSSSPFNEQFF
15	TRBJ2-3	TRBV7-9	CASSLLLVSTDTQYF
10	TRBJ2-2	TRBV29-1	CSVHTGELFF
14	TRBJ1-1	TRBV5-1	CASSLEHQNTEAFF
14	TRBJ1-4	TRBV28	CASSFRSIGEKLFF
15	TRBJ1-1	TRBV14	CASSQGSGLNTEAFF
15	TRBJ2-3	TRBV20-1	CSAHFGVSGTDTQYF
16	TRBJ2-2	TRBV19	CASIGDRPRNTGELFF
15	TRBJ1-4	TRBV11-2	CASSSHRGRGEKLFF
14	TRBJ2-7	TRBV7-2	CASSSRVVTYEQYF
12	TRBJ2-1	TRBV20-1	CSVRDPLNEQFF
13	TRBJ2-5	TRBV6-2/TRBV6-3	CASSYGGPQTQYF
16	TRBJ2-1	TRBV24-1	CATAPSSGLSYNEQFF
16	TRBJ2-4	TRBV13	CASSLGAGLAKNIQYF
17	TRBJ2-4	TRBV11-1	CASSGERTQLAKNIQYF
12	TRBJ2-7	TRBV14	CASSQGTYEQYF
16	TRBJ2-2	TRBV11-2	CASSLVAGFGTGELFF
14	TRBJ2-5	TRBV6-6	CASSRRGGQETQYF
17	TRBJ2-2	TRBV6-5	CASSYSPAGIGTGELFF
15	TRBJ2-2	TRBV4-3	CASSQGLMNTGELFF
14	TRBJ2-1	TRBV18	CASSPRTNYNEQFF
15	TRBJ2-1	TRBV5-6	CASSPPGTSHNEQFF
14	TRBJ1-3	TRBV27	CASREGAYGNTIYF
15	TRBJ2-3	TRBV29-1	CSVTGTSGSADTQYF
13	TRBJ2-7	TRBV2	CASSDGFGQREYF
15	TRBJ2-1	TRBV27	CASRPESASYNEQFF
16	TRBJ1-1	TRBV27	CASSLSMGTMNTEAFF
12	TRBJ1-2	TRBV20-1	CSGLGGNYGYTF
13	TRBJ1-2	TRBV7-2	CASSSRQGNGYTF
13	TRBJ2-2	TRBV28	CASSMDSRRELFF
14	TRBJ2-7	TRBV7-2	CASSSFDWSAEQYF
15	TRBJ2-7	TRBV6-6	CASSSSFLIRYEQYF
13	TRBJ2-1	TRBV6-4	CASSDSGHNEQFF
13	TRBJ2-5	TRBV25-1	CASRGLVQETQYF
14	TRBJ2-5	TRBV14	CASSHGRILETQYF
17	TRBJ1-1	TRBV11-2	CASSWVGGEFMNTEAFF
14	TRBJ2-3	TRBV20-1	CSARERRSRDTQYF
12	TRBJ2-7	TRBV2	CASSDRFYEQYF
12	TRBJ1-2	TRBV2	CASSFQEYGYTF
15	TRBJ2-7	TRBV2	CASSEGLQGISEQYF
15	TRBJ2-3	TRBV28	CASSFGPRTANTQYF